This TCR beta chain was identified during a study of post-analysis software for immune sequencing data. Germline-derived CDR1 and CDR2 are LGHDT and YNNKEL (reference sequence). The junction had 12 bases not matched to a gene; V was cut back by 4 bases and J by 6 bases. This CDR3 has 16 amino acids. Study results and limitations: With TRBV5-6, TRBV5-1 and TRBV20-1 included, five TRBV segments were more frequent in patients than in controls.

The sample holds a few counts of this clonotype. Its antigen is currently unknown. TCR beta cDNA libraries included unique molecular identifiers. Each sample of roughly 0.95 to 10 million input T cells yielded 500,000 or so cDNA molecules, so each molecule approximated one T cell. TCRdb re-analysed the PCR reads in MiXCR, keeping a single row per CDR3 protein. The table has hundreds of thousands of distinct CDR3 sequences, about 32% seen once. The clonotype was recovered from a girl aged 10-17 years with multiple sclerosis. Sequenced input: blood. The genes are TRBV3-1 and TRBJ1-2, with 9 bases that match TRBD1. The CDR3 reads CASSPGQGRTLDGYTF. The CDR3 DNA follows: TGTGCCAGCAGCCCCGGACAGGGGAGGACTTTGGATGGCTACACCTTC.